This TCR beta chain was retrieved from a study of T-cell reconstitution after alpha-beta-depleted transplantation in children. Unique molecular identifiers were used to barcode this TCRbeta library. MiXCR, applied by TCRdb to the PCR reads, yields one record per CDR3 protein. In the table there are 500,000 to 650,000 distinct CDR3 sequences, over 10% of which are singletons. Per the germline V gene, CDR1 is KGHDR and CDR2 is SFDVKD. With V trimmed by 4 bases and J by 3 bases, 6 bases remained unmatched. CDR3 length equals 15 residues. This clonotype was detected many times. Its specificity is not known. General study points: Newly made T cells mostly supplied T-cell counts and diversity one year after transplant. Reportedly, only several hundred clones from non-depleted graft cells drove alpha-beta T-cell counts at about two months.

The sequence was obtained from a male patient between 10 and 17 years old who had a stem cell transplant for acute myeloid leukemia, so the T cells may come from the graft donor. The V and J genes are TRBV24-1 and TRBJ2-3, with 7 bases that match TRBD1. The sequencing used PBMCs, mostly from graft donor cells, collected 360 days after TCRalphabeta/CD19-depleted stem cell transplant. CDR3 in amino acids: CATSDRQGSTDTQYF. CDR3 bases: TGTGCCACCAGTGACCGACAGGGTTCGACAGATACGCAGTATTTT.